These 29 T cell receptor beta chains were sequenced from one sample in a study of cytomegalovirus exposure and HLA in healthy donors. Some clones are missing from TCRdb's copy, which holds only in-frame ones; the method was immunoSEQ multiplex PCR. Of some 72,000 clones in the sample, 90% to 97% were seen once. The source material was PBMCs. These receptors were collected from a man younger than 30 in good health and CMV-seropositive.

The chain uses TRBV5-4 and TRBJ1-2; TRBD1 is a possible D gene (6 bases). Germline V gene sequence: CDR1 SGHNT, CDR2 YYREEE (reference sequence). The CDR3 covers 15 residues. Between the trimmed V and J ends, which lost 0 bases and 3 bases, there was a span of 12 bases. The CDR3 nucleotides are TGTGCCAGCAGCTTGGGCCGGACAGATTACTATGGCTACACCTTC. Protein sequence: CASSLGRTDYYGYTF.

This sequence joins TRBV11-1 and TRBJ2-7; D gene unclear. Trimming shortened V by 5 bases and J by 4 bases, and 12 bases separated the two germline ends. Germline loops: CDR1 SGHAT, CDR2 FQDESV (reference sequence). This CDR3 is 13 amino acids long. In DNA form, the CDR3 reads TGTGCCAGCAGCCCCCCTACAGTTTACGAGCAGTACTTC. It yields the protein CASSPPTVYEQYF.

CDR3 DNA sequence: TGCGCCAGCAGCGTCGAGGGGGGGGTTTACTCCTACGAGCAGTACTTC. Residues: CASSVEGGVYSYEQYF. The V and J genes are TRBV5-1 and TRBJ2-7; tentatively, D is TRBD2 (7 bases). The germline CDR1 and CDR2 sequences are SGHRS and YFSETQ. This CDR3 spans 16 amino acids. Trimming left V 4 bases short and J 0 bases short, with 17 bases between.

The rearrangement uses TRBV30 and TRBJ2-7, with TRBD2 matching 11 bases. This CDR3 spans 15 amino acids. The V gene's germline CDR1 is GTSNPN and CDR2 SVGIG (reference sequence). V gave up 4 bases and J gave up 6 bases; unmatched junction bases: 11. CDR3 loop: CAWILAGGPSGEQYF. DNA of the CDR3: TGTGCCTGGATCCTAGCGGGAGGCCCCAGCGGCGAGCAGTACTTC.

The rearrangement uses TRBV5-4 and TRBJ2-1, with D hard to call. The CDR3 runs 15 residues. The V gene's germline CDR1 is SGHNT and CDR2 YYREEE (reference sequence). V lost 1 base, J lost 0 bases, and 8 bases lay in between. The CDR3 DNA sequence: TGTGCCAGCAGCTTGACAGTGAGCTCCTACAATGAGCAGTTCTTC. This gives the protein CASSLTVSSYNEQFF.

This chain joins TRBV4-1 and TRBJ1-1; 9 positions agree with TRBD1. This CDR3 has 15 residues. V dropped 5 bases and J dropped 7; count of bases not matched to a gene: 11. Per germline, CDR1 MGHRA and CDR2 YSYEKL. Here the CDR3 reads CASSSRGQGALEAFF. CDR3 DNA: TGCGCCAGCAGCTCGAGGGGACAGGGAGCCCTTGAAGCTTTCTTT.

This chain uses TRBV19 with TRBJ2-3, with D perhaps matching TRBD2 (5 bases). CDR3 length: 13 residues. Trimming left V 4 bases short and J 0 bases short, with 5 bases between. Per germline, CDR1 LNHDA and CDR2 SQIVND (reference sequence). Written as DNA, the CDR3 is TGTGCCAGTAGTAGCGGGAGCACAGATACGCAGTATTTT. Its translation: CASSSGSTDTQYF.

The chain has TRBV9 and TRBJ2-1; 8 bases match TRBD2. The germline gives CDR1 SGDLS, CDR2 YYNGEE. This CDR3 contains 14 residues. V lost 0 bases and J lost 15; bases outside the gene matches: 11. The CDR3: CASSVGQAGVLLFF. CDR3 sequence (DNA): TGTGCCAGCAGCGTAGGGCAAGCGGGAGTCCTACTGTTCTTC.

The chain is built from TRBV7-8 and TRBJ2-5; 7 bases line up with TRBD1. CDR1 SGHVS and CDR2 FQNEAQ come from the germline V gene. This CDR3 is built from 15 residues. Germline trimming cut 5 bases from V and 4 bases from J; bases unmatched to any gene: 10. Written as DNA, the CDR3 is TGTGCCAGCAGCCGAAATTTACCAGGGGGAGAGACCCAGTACTTC. Its translation: CASSRNLPGGETQYF.

The genes are TRBV7-8 and TRBJ2-7; 7 bases line up with TRBD1. CDR1 and CDR2 (germline): SGHVS, FQNEAQ. J lost 5 bases, V lost 4 bases, and 8 bases had no gene match. The length of the CDR3 is 14 residues. The CDR3 nucleotides are TGTGCCAGCAGCTCGGTCAACAGGGGCGACGAGCAGTACTTC. Its protein is CASSSVNRGDEQYF. Filled out from reference TRBV7-8 and TRBJ2-7, the complete variable domain reads GAGVSQSPRYKVAKRGQDVALRCDPISGHVSLFWYQQALGQGPEFLTYFQNEAQLDKSGLPSDRFFAERPEGSVSTLKIQRTQQEDSAVYLCASSSVNRGDEQYFGPGTRLTVT.

The gene calls are TRBV9 and TRBJ2-2; 7 bases are shared with TRBD2. V trimming: 4 bases; J trimming: 0 bases; junction bases outside the gene matches: 6. The CDR3 sequence is 16 residues long. Looked up from germline, CDR1 is SGDLS and CDR2 is YYNGEE. CDR3 sequence reads: CASSFSGGANTGELFF. In DNA, the CDR3 is TGTGCCAGCAGCTTTTCGGGAGGCGCGAACACCGGGGAGCTGTTTTTT.

The chain is built from TRBV2 and TRBJ1-2, with TRBD1 matching over 10 bases. This CDR3 contains 14 residues. Germline CDR1 reads SNHLY; CDR2 reads FYNNEI. Unmatched junction bases numbered 1, after V lost 3 bases and J lost 3 bases. The DNA for the CDR3 is TGTGCCAGCAGTGAGGACAGGGGGGACTATGGCTACACCTTC. This sequence encodes CASSEDRGDYGYTF.

CDR3 residues: CASSSQGQGGNEQYF. For the CDR3, the DNA is TGCGCCAGCAGCTCGCAAGGACAGGGAGGCAACGAGCAGTACTTC. The rearrangement joins TRBV5-1 to TRBJ2-7, with 8 bases matching TRBD1. The CDR3 spans 15 residues. CDR1 is SGHRS, CDR2 YFSETQ, per germline. After removal of 3 bases from V and 5 bases from J, the junction contained 10 bases not matched to a gene.

The gene calls are TRBV28 and TRBJ2-5; 8 nucleotides align to TRBD1. This CDR3 has 15 residues. Per the germline V gene, CDR1 is MDHEN and CDR2 is SYDVKM. V lost 7 bases to trimming and J lost 0 bases; unmatched junction nucleotides: 7. The CDR3 sequence is CASNTGTGYQETQYF. The CDR3 DNA sequence: TGTGCCAGCAACACCGGGACAGGATACCAAGAGACCCAGTACTTC.

This clone was recorded once. The chain carries TRBV9 and TRBJ2-2, with 10 bases that match TRBD2. The CDR3 runs to 16 residues. The V and J ends lost 3 bases and 6 bases, in that order; junction bases with no gene match: 8. CDR1 is SGDLS and CDR2 is YYNGEE in the germline V gene. For the CDR3, the DNA is TGTGCCAGCAGCGCCGGGGTACTAGCGGGACCCGGGGAGCTGTTTTTT. Translated: CASSAGVLAGPGELFF.

This clone was picked up one time. The chain joins TRBV2 to TRBJ1-4, with 7 bases identical to TRBD1. Per the germline V gene, CDR1 is SNHLY and CDR2 is FYNNEI. The ends lost 4 bases at V and 6 bases at J; junction bases unmatched: 2. The CDR3 length is 13 residues. This chain's CDR3 is CASSVGQHEKLFF. The CDR3 nucleotides are TGTGCCAGCAGTGTGGGACAGCATGAAAAACTGTTTTTT.

V is TRBV7-2 and J is TRBJ1-3, with 9 bases that match TRBD1. Germline-derived CDR1 and CDR2 are SGHTA and FQGNSA. V shed 1 base, J shed 0 bases, and the junction held 1 base outside the gene matches. There are 16 residues in the CDR3. DNA for the CDR3: TGTGCCAGCAGCTTAGGGACAGGGGTCTCTGGAAACACCATATATTTT. Residues: CASSLGTGVSGNTIYF.

The V gene is TRBV30, the J gene TRBJ1-2, with D unresolved. The CDR3 totals 13 residues. CDR1 and CDR2 (germline): GTSNPN, SVGIG (reference sequence). Between the trimmed V and J ends, which lost 1 base and 8 bases, there was a span of 14 bases. The CDR3 is CAWSDGARVGYTF. The CDR3 nucleotides are TGTGCCTGGAGTGATGGAGCGAGGGTGGGCTACACCTTC.

This chain links TRBV7-3 with TRBJ2-1; 11 bases are a match to TRBD2. CDR1 and CDR2 (germline): SGHTA, FQGTGA. J gave up 4 bases and V 2 bases, and 4 bases lay outside the gene matches. The CDR3 is made up of 16 amino acids. CDR3: CASSLASGGLYNEQFF. DNA for the CDR3: TGTGCCAGCAGCTTAGCTAGCGGGGGGCTGTACAATGAGCAGTTCTTC.

This chain uses TRBV29-1 with TRBJ2-7, with 9 bases fitting TRBD2. V gave up 4 bases and J gave up 7 bases; unmatched junction bases: 17. Germline V gene sequence: CDR1 SQVTM, CDR2 ANQGSEA. CDR3 size: 16 residues. CDR3 loop: CSVGASGAGGPGEQYF. The CDR3 DNA sequence: TGCAGCGTTGGGGCTTCGGGCGCGGGAGGGCCAGGGGAGCAGTACTTC.

V and J are TRBV9 and TRBJ2-1; 11 nucleotides line up with TRBD2. V trimming: 6 bases; J trimming: 0 bases; junction bases outside the gene matches: 14. Germline CDR1 reads SGDLS; CDR2 reads YYNGEE. This CDR3 spans 19 amino acids. This CDR3 is CASTLGEGLAAYSYNEQFF. In nucleotides, the CDR3 is TGTGCCAGCACCCTCGGCGAGGGACTAGCGGCCTACTCCTACAATGAGCAGTTCTTC.

The chain employs TRBV4-1 and TRBJ1-4, with TRBD1 identical over 11 bases. V shed 0 bases and J 7 bases; nucleotides not matched to a gene: 4. Germline V lookup: CDR1 MGHRA, CDR2 YSYEKL. The CDR3 extends over 16 amino acids. The CDR3 spells CASSQDGTGGGEKLFF. The DNA of the CDR3 is TGCGCCAGCAGCCAAGATGGGACAGGGGGGGGTGAAAAACTGTTTTTT.

This chain joins TRBV6-6 and TRBJ1-5; the match to TRBD1 covers 7 bases. CDR3 length: 14 amino acids. Germline CDR1 and CDR2: MNHNY and SVGAGI (reference sequence). V dropped 5 bases and J dropped 6; count of bases not matched to a gene: 7. CDR3 loop: CASSTQGIGQPQHF. DNA for the CDR3: TGTGCCAGCAGTACACAGGGGATCGGTCAGCCCCAGCATTTT.

This chain connects TRBV19 to TRBJ2-2; D unresolved. The CDR3 totals 14 residues. Germline values: CDR1 LNHDA, CDR2 SQIVND (reference sequence). Trimming took off 7 bases at V and 6 bases at J, with 15 bases between the two ends. Here the CDR3 reads CASTFVRLAGELFF. Written as DNA, the CDR3 is TGTGCCAGTACATTCGTGAGGCTGGCCGGGGAGCTGTTTTTT.

This chain connects TRBV6-1 to TRBJ2-7; 7 bases are a match to TRBD1. Germline CDR1 is MNHNS and CDR2 is SASEGT. This CDR3 comprises 13 residues. Trimming at V came to 8 bases and at J to 1 base, leaving 5 bases not matched to a gene. The chain's CDR3 is CASADRMSYEQYF. CDR3 bases: TGTGCCAGCGCGGACAGGATGTCCTACGAGCAGTACTTC.

This CDR3 reads CASSGTGGSYEQYF. The CDR3 DNA follows: TGTGCCAGCAGTGGAACAGGGGGCTCCTACGAGCAGTACTTC. V usage is TRBV6-1 and J usage is TRBJ2-7; TRBD1 matches at 8 bases. The CDR3 has 14 residues. Germline loops: CDR1 MNHNS, CDR2 SASEGT. Germline trimming cut 4 bases from V and 0 bases from J; bases unmatched to any gene: 2.

The chain has TRBV27 and TRBJ2-5; 9 bases align to TRBD1. CDR1 and CDR2 from the germline V gene are MNHEY and SMNVEV (reference sequence). The CDR3 has 16 residues. Trimming removed 6 bases from V and 5 bases from J; junction bases left unmatched: 13. The CDR3 coding sequence is TGTGCCAGCAGCATCCTCGGACAGGGGACTCCGGAGACCCAGTACTTC. This codes for CASSILGQGTPETQYF.

The rearrangement links TRBV10-3 to TRBJ1-1; TRBD1 matches 10 bases. Germline V gene sequence: CDR1 ENHRY, CDR2 SYGVKD. This CDR3 comprises 15 residues. The ends lost 3 bases at V and 2 bases at J; junction bases unmatched: 3. CDR3 sequence: CAISDVTGGNTEAFF. DNA of the CDR3: TGTGCCATCAGTGATGTGACAGGGGGCAACACTGAAGCTTTCTTT.

The V gene is TRBV19, the J gene TRBJ2-3, with D possibly being TRBD1 (6 bases). Germline loops: CDR1 LNHDA, CDR2 SQIVND (reference sequence). Trimming pared 10 bases from V and 6 bases from J, leaving 14 bases between. The CDR3 extends over 12 amino acids. In DNA, the CDR3 is TGTGCCACCTCATGGGGGCAGGATACGCAGTATTTT. The encoded protein is CATSWGQDTQYF.